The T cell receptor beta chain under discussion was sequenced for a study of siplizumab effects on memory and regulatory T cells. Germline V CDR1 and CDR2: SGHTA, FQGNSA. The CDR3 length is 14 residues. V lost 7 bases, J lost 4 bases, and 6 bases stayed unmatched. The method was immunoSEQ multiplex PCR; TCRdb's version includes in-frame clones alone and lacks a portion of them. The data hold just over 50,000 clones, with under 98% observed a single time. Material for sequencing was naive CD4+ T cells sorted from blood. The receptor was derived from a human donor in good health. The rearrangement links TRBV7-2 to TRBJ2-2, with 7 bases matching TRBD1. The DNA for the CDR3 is TGTGCCAGCATGACCAACAGGGGCACCGGGGAGCTGTTTTTT. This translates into CASMTNRGTGELFF.